The T cell receptor (beta chain) described here comes from a study of T cells in Graves' hyperthyroidism and ophthalmopathy. For ophthalmopathy patients, the Clinical Activity Score was at least 3 and the NOSPECS grade at least 4; duration was under 3 months. Any patient presenting with uncontrolled infection, other autoimmune disease, pregnancy or lactation was left out. RNA transcripts were the template for amplifying TCR beta CDR3 regions. The HTBI primer set drove a first-round RT-PCR of the TCR CDR3. Using its own MiXCR run on the multiplex PCR reads, TCRdb lists one record per CDR3 protein. The table includes hundreds of thousands of distinct CDR3 sequences, less than 25% detected once. The V segment lost 3 bases and the J segment 6 bases; nucleotides outside the gene matches: 4. Germline V lookup: CDR1 KGHDR, CDR2 SFDVKD. The CDR3 is 15 residues long. Regarding the study as a whole: Blood shared most expanded thyroid clonotypes above 0.001.

This clonotype has a count of ten or more. Antigen specificity is unknown. The chain recombines TRBV24-1 with TRBJ2-1; 10 positions match TRBD2. The receptor was derived from a man between 25 and 39 years old with Graves' ophthalmopathy. The sequenced sample consisted of blood. CDR3: CATSDPPSGGNEQFF. CDR3 DNA sequence: TGTGCCACCAGTGATCCGCCTAGCGGGGGCAATGAGCAGTTCTTC.